Sequencing of this TCR beta chain was carried out in a study of blood T cell repertoires in COVID-19. About the study: Donors in the United States, Italy and Spain gave samples during acute or convalescent COVID-19. T cells, B-cell-depleted T cells, or PBMCs provided the cDNA or gDNA that served as material.

Methods used by the authors: By means of reference gene primer amplification, nucleated cell counts were estimated. Assay: immunoSEQ multiplex PCR; the TCRdb copy retains only in-frame clones and omits some. V, J and clone size reflect that table, while D and trimming were determined from the DNA. The sample has approximately 210,000 clones, about 89% seen once. In its sample, this clone was seen once. Sequencing was done on a sample of peripheral blood. The clonotype was recovered from a woman in her thirties or forties with acute or convalescent COVID-19.

The CDR3 reads CASSLGQLGTGELFF. In DNA form, the CDR3 reads TGTGCCAGCAGCTTGGGACAGCTGGGCACCGGGGAGCTGTTTTTT. This rearrangement joins TRBV5-4 to TRBJ2-2, with D possibly being TRBD1 (5 bases). V gave up 0 bases and J gave up 4 bases, with 10 bases separating them. The germline V gene has CDR1 SGHNT and CDR2 YYREEE (reference sequence). The CDR3 has 15 residues.